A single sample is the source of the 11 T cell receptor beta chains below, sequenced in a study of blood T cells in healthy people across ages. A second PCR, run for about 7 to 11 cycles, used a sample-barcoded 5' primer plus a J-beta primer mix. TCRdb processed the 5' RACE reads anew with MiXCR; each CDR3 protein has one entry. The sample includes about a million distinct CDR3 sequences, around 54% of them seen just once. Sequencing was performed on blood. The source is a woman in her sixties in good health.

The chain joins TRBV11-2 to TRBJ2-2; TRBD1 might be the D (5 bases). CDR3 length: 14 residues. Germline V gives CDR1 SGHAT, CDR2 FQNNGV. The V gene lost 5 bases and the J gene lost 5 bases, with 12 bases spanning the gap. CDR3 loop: CASSDRRSTGELFF. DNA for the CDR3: TGTGCCAGCAGCGACAGACGCTCTACCGGGGAGCTGTTTTTT.

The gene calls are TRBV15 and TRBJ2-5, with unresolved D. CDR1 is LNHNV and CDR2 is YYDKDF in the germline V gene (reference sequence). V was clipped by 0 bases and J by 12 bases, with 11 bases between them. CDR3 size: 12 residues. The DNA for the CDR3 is TGTGCCACCAGCAGAGATTACTTTTTCAAGTACTTC. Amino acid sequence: CATSRDYFFKYF.

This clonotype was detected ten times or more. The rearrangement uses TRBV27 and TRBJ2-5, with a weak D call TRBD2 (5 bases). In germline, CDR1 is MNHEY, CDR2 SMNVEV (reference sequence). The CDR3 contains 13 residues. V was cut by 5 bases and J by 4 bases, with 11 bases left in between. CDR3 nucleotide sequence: TGTGCCAGCAGTGTTGGGAGTGTAGAGACCCAGTACTTC. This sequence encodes CASSVGSVETQYF.

This chain's CDR3 is CASSLEVGGYEQYF. The CDR3 DNA reads TGCGCCAGCAGCTTGGAGGTAGGGGGCTACGAGCAGTACTTC. The J gene is TRBJ2-7, the V gene TRBV5-1; perhaps TRBD1 as D (6 bases). The CDR3 length is 14 residues. The germline V and J ends were trimmed by 0 bases and 3 bases, with 10 bases remaining between them. From germline, CDR1 is SGHRS and CDR2 YFSETQ. Looking up the rest from reference TRBV5-1 and TRBJ2-7 gives the full variable domain: KAGVTQTPRYLIKTRGQQVTLSCSPISGHRSVSWYQQTPGQGLQFLFEYFSETQRNKGNFPGRFSGRQFSNSRSEMNVSTLELGDSALYLCASSLEVGGYEQYFGPGTRLTVT.

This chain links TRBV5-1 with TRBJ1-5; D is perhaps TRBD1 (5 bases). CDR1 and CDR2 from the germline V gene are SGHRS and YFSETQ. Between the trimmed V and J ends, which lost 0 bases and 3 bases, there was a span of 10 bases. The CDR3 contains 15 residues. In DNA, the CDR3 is TGCGCCAGCAGCTTGGAGGGGAGGATCAATCAGCCCCAGCATTTT. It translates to CASSLEGRINQPQHF.

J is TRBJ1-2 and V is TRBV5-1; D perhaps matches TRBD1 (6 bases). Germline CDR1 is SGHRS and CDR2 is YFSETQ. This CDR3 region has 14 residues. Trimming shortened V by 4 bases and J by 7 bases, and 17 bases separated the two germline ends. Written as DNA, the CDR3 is TGCGCCAGCAGCCTCTCCCAGGGGCTGAGTGGCTACACCTTC. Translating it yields CASSLSQGLSGYTF.

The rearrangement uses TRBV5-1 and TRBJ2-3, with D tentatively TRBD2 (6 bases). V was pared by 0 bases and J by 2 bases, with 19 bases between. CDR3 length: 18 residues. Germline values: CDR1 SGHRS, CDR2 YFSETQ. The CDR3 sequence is CASSLDREFGDYTDTQYF. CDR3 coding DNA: TGCGCCAGCAGCTTGGATCGGGAGTTTGGGGATTACACAGATACGCAGTATTTT.

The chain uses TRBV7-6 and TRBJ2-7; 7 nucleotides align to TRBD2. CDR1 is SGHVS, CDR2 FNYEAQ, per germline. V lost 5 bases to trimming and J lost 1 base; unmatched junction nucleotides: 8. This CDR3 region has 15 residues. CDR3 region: CASSLVGEGSYEQYF. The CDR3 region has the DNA TGTGCCAGCAGCCTAGTGGGGGAGGGGTCCTACGAGCAGTACTTC.

CDR3 nucleotide sequence: TGCGCCAGCAGCCTGGGACTCTCCCAAGAGACCCAGTACTTC. Its translation: CASSLGLSQETQYF. This chain connects TRBV4-1 to TRBJ2-5; tentatively, D is TRBD2 (6 bases). CDR3 length: 14 amino acids. The V gene lost 4 bases and the J gene lost 1 base, with 10 bases spanning the gap. Germline assignment: CDR1 MGHRA and CDR2 YSYEKL.

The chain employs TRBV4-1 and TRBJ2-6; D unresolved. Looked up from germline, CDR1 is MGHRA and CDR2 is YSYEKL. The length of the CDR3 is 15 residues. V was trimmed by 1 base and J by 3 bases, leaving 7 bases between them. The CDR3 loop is CASSQGGFGANVLTF. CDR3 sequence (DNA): TGCGCCAGCAGCCAAGGGGGATTTGGGGCCAACGTCCTGACTTTC.

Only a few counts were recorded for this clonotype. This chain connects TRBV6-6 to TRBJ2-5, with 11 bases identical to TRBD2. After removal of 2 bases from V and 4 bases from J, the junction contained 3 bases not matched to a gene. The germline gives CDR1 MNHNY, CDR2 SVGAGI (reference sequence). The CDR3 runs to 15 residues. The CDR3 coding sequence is TGTGCCAGCAGTTACGAAACTAGCGGGAGAGAGACCCAGTACTTC. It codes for CASSYETSGRETQYF.